These 9 T cell receptor beta chains share one sample of origin, sequenced in a study of T cell repertoires in cytomegalovirus infection. From the reads, TCRdb called clonotypes with MiXCR, one entry per CDR3 protein. Of 700,000 to 950,000 distinct CDR3 sequences in the sample, about 33% were seen once. Their cognate antigens are unknown. The sequences come from cultured CD8+ T cells from PBMCs, collected from culture after CMV antigen stimulation. These TCRs come from a human donor in good health (CMV status not recorded). Some clones in this sample may be carry-over from other donors' samples.

This clonotype was picked up a small number of times. The chain employs TRBV7-8 and TRBJ2-1; 8 bases align to TRBD2. In germline, CDR1 is SGHVS, CDR2 FQNEAQ. J was trimmed by 5 bases and V by 5 bases; bases with no gene match: 8. This CDR3 is built from 15 residues. The CDR3 DNA reads as TGTGCCAGCAGCAACCCGGGACTAGGGAACAATGAGCAGTTCTTC. Its protein is CASSNPGLGNNEQFF.

The chain carries TRBV24-1 and TRBJ2-1; 7 positions match TRBD1. V shed 5 bases and J 4 bases; nucleotides not matched to a gene: 1. The germline V gene encodes CDR1 KGHDR and CDR2 SFDVKD. The CDR3 covers 13 residues. The CDR3 sequence: CATSVGQYNEQFF. CDR3 bases: TGTGCCACCAGTGTGGGACAGTACAATGAGCAGTTCTTC.

Concerning this clonotype: The conserved phenylalanine or tryptophan normally closing the CDR3 is absent here, so this likely arose from a read error. The chain is built from TRBV7-9 and TRBJ1-2, with no clear D. V was shortened by 1 base and J by 2 bases, with 11 bases between the two germline ends. The CDR3 spans 15 residues. Germline V lookup: CDR1 SEHNR, CDR2 FQNEAQ (reference sequence). The DNA for the CDR3 is TGTGCCAGCAGCTTAGGGGCAGCGCCGAACTATGGCTACACCATC. The encoded protein is CASSLGAAPNYGYTI.

The chain joins TRBV7-9 to TRBJ2-3; D not resolved. Trimming removed 5 bases at V and 4 bases at J, with 19 bases between. The germline gives CDR1 SEHNR, CDR2 FQNEAQ (reference sequence). This CDR3 is 16 amino acids long. The CDR3 sequence: CASSTRQTIRADTQYF. In DNA, the CDR3 is TGTGCCAGCAGCACCCGACAAACGATTAGGGCAGATACGCAGTATTTT.

This clonotype came up once. CDR3 in amino acids: CASSIGSQETQYF. The CDR3 DNA is TGTGCCAGCAGCATTGGAAGCCAAGAGACCCAGTACTTC. The chain employs TRBV13 and TRBJ2-5; no firm D call. Trimming shortened V by 5 bases and J by 1 base, and 8 bases separated the two germline ends. CDR1 and CDR2 (germline): PRHDT, FYEKMQ (reference sequence). The CDR3 consists of 13 residues.

V usage is TRBV28 and J usage is TRBJ2-3; D possibly corresponds to TRBD1 (6 bases). V was pared by 10 bases and J by 0 bases, with 17 bases between. This CDR3 comprises 15 residues. From germline, CDR1 is MDHEN and CDR2 SYDVKM. For the CDR3, the DNA is TGTGCCAACACCCTGGGACAACTTAGCACAGATACGCAGTATTTT. Translation: CANTLGQLSTDTQYF.

The V gene is TRBV5-1, the J gene TRBJ1-3, with 8 bases fitting TRBD1. V was pared by 4 bases and J by 0 bases, with 6 bases of the junction left unmatched. CDR1 is SGHRS and CDR2 is YFSETQ in the germline V gene. There are 16 residues in the CDR3. For the CDR3, the DNA is TGCGCCAGCAGCGCAGGGGGCAGAAGCTCTGGAAACACCATATATTTT. Amino acid sequence: CASSAGGRSSGNTIYF. Variable domain in full (rest from reference TRBV5-1 and TRBJ1-3): KAGVTQTPRYLIKTRGQQVTLSCSPISGHRSVSWYQQTPGQGLQFLFEYFSETQRNKGNFPGRFSGRQFSNSRSEMNVSTLELGDSALYLCASSAGGRSSGNTIYFGEGSWLTVV.

This clonotype came up many times. The V gene is TRBV6-1, the J gene TRBJ1-5; D uncertain. V lost 4 bases and J lost 0, with 10 bases in between. The CDR3 extends over 15 amino acids. CDR1 is MNHNS, CDR2 SASEGT, per germline. The CDR3 bases are TGTGCCAGCAGTGCCCGAGGGTCTAGCAATCAGCCCCAGCATTTT. It yields the protein CASSARGSSNQPQHF.

This sequence joins TRBV12-3 or TRBV12-4 and TRBJ1-1; 10 positions match TRBD1. This CDR3 comprises 15 residues. J gave up 3 bases and V 4 bases, and 5 bases lay outside the gene matches. This CDR3 reads CASSSRTGGDTEAFF. CDR3 DNA sequence: TGTGCCAGCAGTTCGCGGACAGGGGGGGACACTGAAGCTTTCTTT.